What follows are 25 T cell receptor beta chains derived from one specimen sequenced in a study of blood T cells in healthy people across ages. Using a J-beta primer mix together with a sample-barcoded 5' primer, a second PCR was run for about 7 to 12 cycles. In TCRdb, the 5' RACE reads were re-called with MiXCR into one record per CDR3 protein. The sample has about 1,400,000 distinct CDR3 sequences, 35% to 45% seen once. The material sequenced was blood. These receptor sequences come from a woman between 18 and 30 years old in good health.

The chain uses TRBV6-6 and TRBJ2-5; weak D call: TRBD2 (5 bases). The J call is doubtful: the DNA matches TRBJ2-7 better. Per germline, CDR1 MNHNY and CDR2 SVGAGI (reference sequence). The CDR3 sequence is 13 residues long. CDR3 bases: TGTGCCAGCGCCCGGGGAGTCTCCTACGAGCAGTACTTC. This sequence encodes CASARGVSYEQYF.

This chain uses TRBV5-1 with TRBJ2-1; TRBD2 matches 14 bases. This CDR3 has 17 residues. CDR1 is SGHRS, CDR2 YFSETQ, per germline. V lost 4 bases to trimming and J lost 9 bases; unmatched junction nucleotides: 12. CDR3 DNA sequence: TGCGCCAGCAGCCGGACCGGGACTAGCGGGAGCTGGGCTGAGCAGTTCTTC. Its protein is CASSRTGTSGSWAEQFF.

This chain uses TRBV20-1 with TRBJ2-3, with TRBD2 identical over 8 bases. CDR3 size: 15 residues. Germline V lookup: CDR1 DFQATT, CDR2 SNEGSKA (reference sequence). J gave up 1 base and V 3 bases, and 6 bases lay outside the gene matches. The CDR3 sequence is CSARADGRGTDTQYF. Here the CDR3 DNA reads TGCAGTGCTAGGGCGGACGGGAGGGGCACAGATACGCAGTATTTT.

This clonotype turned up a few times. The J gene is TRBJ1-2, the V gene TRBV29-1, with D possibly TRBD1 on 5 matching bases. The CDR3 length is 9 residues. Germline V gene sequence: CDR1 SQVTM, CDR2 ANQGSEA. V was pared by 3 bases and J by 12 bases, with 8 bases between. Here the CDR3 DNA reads TGCAGCGTTGACGGGGGAAACACCTTC. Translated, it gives CSVDGGNTF.

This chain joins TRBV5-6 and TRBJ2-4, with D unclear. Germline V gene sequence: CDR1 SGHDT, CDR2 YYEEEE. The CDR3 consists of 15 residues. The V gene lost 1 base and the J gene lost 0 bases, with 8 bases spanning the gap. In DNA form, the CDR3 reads TGTGCCAGCAGCTTGTTGGGCGTAGCCAAAAACATTCAGTACTTC. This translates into CASSLLGVAKNIQYF. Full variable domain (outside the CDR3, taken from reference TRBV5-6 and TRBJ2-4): DAGVTQSPTHLIKTRGQQVTLRCSPKSGHDTVSWYQQALGQGPQFIFQYYEEEERQRGNFPDRFSGHQFPNYSSELNVNALLLGDSALYLCASSLLGVAKNIQYFGAGTRLSVL.

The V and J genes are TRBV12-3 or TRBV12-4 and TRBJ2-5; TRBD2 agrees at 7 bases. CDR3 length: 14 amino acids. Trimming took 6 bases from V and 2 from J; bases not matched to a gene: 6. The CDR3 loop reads CASRGAGSQETQYF. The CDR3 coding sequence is TGTGCCAGCAGAGGAGCGGGATCTCAAGAGACCCAGTACTTC.

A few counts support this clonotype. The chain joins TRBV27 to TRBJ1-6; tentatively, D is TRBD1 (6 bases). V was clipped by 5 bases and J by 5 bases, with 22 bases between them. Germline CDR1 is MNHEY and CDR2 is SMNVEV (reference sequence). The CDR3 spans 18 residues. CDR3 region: CASSESARGPLNNSPLHF. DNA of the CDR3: TGTGCCAGCAGTGAAAGTGCCAGGGGCCCCCTGAATAATTCACCCCTCCACTTT.

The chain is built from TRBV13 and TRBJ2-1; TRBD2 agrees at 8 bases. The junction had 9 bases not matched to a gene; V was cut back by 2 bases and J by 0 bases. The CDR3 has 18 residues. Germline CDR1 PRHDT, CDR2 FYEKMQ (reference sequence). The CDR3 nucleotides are TGTGCCAGCAGCTTAAGGGCTAGCGGGTTCAGCTCCTACAATGAGCAGTTCTTC. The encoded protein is CASSLRASGFSSYNEQFF.

The CDR3 loop reads CSAPDGDTEAFF. The CDR3 region has the DNA TGCAGTGCCCCAGATGGAGACACTGAAGCTTTCTTT. V is TRBV20-1 and J is TRBJ1-1; D is ambiguous. Deletions cut 6 bases from V and 3 bases from J, with 11 bases between. The CDR3 is made up of 12 amino acids. The V gene's germline CDR1 is DFQATT and CDR2 SNEGSKA (reference sequence).

The CDR3 DNA sequence: TGTGCCACCAGCAGTCCCACGAGAGGGCGGGCAGATACGCAGTATTTT. Its translation is CATSSPTRGRADTQYF. This chain uses TRBV15 with TRBJ2-3; maybe TRBD2 (5 bases). V lost 3 bases and J 4 bases, leaving 17 bases between the germline ends. This CDR3 region has 16 residues. Germline V gene lookup returns CDR1 LNHNV and CDR2 YYDKDF (reference sequence).

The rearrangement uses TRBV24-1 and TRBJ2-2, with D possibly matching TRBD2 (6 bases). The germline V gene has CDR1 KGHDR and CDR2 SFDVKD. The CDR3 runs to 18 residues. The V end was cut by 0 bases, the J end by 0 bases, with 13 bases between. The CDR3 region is CATSDLRGNGTNTGELFF. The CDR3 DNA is TGTGCCACCAGTGATTTGCGGGGGAACGGAACGAACACCGGGGAGCTGTTTTTT.

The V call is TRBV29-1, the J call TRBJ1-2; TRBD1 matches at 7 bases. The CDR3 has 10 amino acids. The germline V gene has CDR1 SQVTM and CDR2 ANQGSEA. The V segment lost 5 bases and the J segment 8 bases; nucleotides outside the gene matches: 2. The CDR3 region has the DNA TGCAGCGTTATGGGACAGGGCTACACCTTC. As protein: CSVMGQGYTF.

The CDR3, as DNA: TGCAGTGCTAGTCAGGGGACAGGGTCTGGCTACACCTTC. Encoded protein: CSASQGTGSGYTF. The J gene is TRBJ1-2, the V gene TRBV20-1, with TRBD1 matching over 9 bases. CDR3 length: 13 amino acids. From germline, CDR1 is DFQATT and CDR2 SNEGSKA (reference sequence). V lost 3 bases, J lost 7 bases, and 6 bases stayed unmatched.

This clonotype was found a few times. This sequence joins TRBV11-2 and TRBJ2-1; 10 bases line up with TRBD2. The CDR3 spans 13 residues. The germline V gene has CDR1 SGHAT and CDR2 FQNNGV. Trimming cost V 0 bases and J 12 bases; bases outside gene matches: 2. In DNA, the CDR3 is TGTGCCAGCAGCTTAGATCGACTAGCGGGGCAGTTCTTC. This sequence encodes CASSLDRLAGQFF.

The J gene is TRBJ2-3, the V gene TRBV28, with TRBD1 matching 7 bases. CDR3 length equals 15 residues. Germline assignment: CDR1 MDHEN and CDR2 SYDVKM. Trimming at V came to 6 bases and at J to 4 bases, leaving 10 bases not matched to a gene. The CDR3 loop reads CASSWDSTFPDTQYF. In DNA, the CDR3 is TGTGCCAGCAGCTGGGACAGTACCTTTCCAGATACGCAGTATTTT.

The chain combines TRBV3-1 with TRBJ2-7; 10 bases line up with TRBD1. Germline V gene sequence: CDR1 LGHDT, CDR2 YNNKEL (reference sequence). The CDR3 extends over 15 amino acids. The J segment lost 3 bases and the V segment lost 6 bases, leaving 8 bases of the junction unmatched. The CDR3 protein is CASSQTGTGVYEQYF. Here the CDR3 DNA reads TGTGCCAGCAGTCAGACCGGGACAGGGGTCTACGAGCAGTACTTC.

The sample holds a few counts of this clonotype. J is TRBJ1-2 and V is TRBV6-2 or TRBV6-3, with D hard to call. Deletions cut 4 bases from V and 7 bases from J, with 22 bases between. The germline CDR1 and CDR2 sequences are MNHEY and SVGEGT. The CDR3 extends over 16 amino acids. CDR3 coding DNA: TGTGCCAGCAGTTTCTCCAAGGACCGGATTATGGGTGGCTACACCTTC. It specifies CASSFSKDRIMGGYTF.

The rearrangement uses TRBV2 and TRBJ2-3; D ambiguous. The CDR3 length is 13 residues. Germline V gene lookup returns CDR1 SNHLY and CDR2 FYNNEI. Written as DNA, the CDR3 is TGTGCTTCTGTGAATAGCTGGTCAGATACGCAGTATTTT. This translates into CASVNSWSDTQYF.

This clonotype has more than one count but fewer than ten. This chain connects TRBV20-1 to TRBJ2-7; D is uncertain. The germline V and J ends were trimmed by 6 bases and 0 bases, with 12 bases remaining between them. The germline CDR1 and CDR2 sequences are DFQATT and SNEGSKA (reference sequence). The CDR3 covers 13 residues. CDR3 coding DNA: TGCAGTGCCCTTCGTAGGGTCTCCTACGAGCAGTACTTC. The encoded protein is CSALRRVSYEQYF.

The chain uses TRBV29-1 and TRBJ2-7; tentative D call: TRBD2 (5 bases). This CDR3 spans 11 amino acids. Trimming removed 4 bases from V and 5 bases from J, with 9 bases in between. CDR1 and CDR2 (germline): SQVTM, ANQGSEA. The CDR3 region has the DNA TGCAGCGTTGTGCTCGGGGACGAGCAGTACTTC. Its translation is CSVVLGDEQYF.

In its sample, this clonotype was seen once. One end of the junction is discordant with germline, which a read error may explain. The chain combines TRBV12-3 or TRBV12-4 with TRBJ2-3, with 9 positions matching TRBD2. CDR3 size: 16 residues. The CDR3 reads CASSSLAGTSADMQYF. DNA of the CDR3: TGTGCCAGCAGCAGTCTAGCGGGAACTAGCGCAGATATGCAGTATTTT.

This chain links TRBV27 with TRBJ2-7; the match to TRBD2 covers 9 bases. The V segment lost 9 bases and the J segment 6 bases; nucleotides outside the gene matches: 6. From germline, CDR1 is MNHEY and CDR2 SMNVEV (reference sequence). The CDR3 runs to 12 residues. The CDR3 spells CASGTSSREQYF. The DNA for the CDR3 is TGTGCCAGTGGGACTAGCTCCCGCGAGCAGTACTTC.

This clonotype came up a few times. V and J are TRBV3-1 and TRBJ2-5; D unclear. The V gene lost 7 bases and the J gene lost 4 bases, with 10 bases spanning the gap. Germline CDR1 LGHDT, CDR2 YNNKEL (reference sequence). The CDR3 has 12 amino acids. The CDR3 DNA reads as TGTGCCAGCACCCTATTGGGAGAGACCCAGTACTTC. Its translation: CASTLLGETQYF.

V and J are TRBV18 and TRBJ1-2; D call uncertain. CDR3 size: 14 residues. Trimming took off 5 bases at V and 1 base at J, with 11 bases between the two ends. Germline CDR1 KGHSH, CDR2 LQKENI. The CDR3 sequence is CASSSGPNNYGYTF. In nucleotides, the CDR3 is TGTGCCAGCTCATCCGGGCCGAATAACTATGGCTACACCTTC.

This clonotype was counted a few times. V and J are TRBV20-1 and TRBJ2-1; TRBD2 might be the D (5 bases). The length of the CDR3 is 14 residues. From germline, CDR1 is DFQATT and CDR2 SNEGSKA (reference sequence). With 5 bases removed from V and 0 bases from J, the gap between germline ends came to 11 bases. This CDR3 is CSALEGSSYNEQFF. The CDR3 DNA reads TGCAGTGCTCTTGAGGGAAGCTCCTACAATGAGCAGTTCTTC.